The 14 T cell receptor beta chains below all came from one sample that was sequenced in a study of T cell responses to AZD1222 COVID-19 vaccine. Profiling relied on immunoSEQ multiplex PCR, and the TCRdb table lists in-frame clones only, not all of them. In the table there are roughly 120,000 clones, 85% to 90% of which are singletons. Sequencing used peripheral blood, obtained 28 days after the second AZD1222 dose. These receptors were obtained from an adult who received the AZD1222 COVID-19 vaccine.

In this sample, this clone turned up a few times. The V call is TRBV6-1, the J call TRBJ1-4; D is unclear. The ends were cut back, 2 bases at V and 7 bases at J, with 8 bases in the middle. The germline V gene encodes CDR1 MNHNS and CDR2 SASEGT. This CDR3 region has 13 residues. CDR3 DNA sequence: TGTGCCAGCAGTGAACCTGGAAGTGAAAAACTGTTTTTT. The encoded protein is CASSEPGSEKLFF.

The chain uses TRBV3-1 (or the pseudogene TRBV3-2) and TRBJ2-1; TRBD1 aligns across 9 bases. The germline V gene has CDR1 LGHDT and CDR2 YNNKEL (reference sequence). V shed 0 bases and J 7 bases; nucleotides not matched to a gene: 7. The CDR3 totals 16 residues. The CDR3 protein is CASSQDVGTGMNEQFF. The DNA for the CDR3 is TGTGCCAGCAGCCAAGATGTCGGGACAGGGATGAATGAGCAGTTCTTC.

The chain uses TRBV19 and TRBJ1-6; TRBD1 matches 7 bases. The CDR3 is 17 amino acids. V was clipped by 4 bases and J by 0 bases; unmatched bases: 6. Germline lookup yields CDR1 LNHDA and CDR2 SQIVND (reference sequence). In nucleotides, the CDR3 is TGTGCCAGTAGTACCAAGGGGGCAATCTCCTATAATTCACCCCTCCACTTT. Translating gives CASSTKGAISYNSPLHF. The whole variable domain, filled in from reference TRBV19 and TRBJ1-6, reads DGGITQSPKYLFRKEGQNVTLSCEQNLNHDAMYWYRQDPGQGLRLIYYSQIVNDFQKGDIAEGYSVSREKKESFPLTVTSAQKNPTAFYLCASSTKGAISYNSPLHFGNGTRLTVT.

The chain has TRBV28 and TRBJ1-5; D gene ambiguous. V was shortened by 5 bases and J by 1 base, with 6 bases between the two germline ends. The CDR3 covers 13 residues. Germline CDR1 reads MDHEN; CDR2 reads SYDVKM. CDR3 nucleotide sequence: TGTGCCAGCAGTCCGGGGAGCAATCAGCCCCAGCATTTT. The encoded protein is CASSPGSNQPQHF. The full variable domain, completed using reference TRBV28 and TRBJ1-5, is DVKVTQSSRYLVKRTGEKVFLECVQDMDHENMFWYRQDPGLGLRLIYFSYDVKMKEKGDIPEGYSVSREKKERFSLILESASTNQTSMYLCASSPGSNQPQHFGDGTRLSIL.

This clone was seen just once. This chain uses TRBV30 with TRBJ2-5, with 12 bases matching TRBD1. Germline-derived CDR1 and CDR2 are GTSNPN and SVGIG (reference sequence). V lost 7 bases to trimming and J lost 4 bases; unmatched junction nucleotides: 10. The CDR3 is made up of 15 amino acids. The CDR3 DNA reads TGTGCCTCTAATCCGGGACAGGGGGCACGAGAGACCCAGTACTTC. Its translation is CASNPGQGARETQYF.

The J gene is TRBJ2-7, the V gene TRBV11-1; 8 bases are a match to TRBD1. The CDR3 sequence is 14 residues long. The junction had 3 bases not matched to a gene; V was cut back by 5 bases and J by 0 bases. The V gene's germline CDR1 is SGHAT and CDR2 FQDESV (reference sequence). The CDR3 here is CASSRGQGSYEQYF. The CDR3 DNA follows: TGTGCCAGCAGCCGTGGACAGGGCTCCTACGAGCAGTACTTC.

The chain combines TRBV28 with TRBJ2-4, with D tentatively TRBD1 (6 bases). Germline lookup yields CDR1 MDHEN and CDR2 SYDVKM. This CDR3 spans 15 amino acids. The ends were cut back, 6 bases at V and 2 bases at J, with 14 bases in the middle. The CDR3 DNA reads TGTGCCAGCAGGAAACCACAGGGTACCAAAAACATTCAGTACTTC. It encodes CASRKPQGTKNIQYF.

The chain uses TRBV7-8 and TRBJ2-1; 10 nucleotides align to TRBD1. Trimming cost V 5 bases and J 6 bases; bases outside gene matches: 4. Germline V lookup: CDR1 SGHVS, CDR2 FQNEAQ. The CDR3 is 14 amino acids. CDR3 DNA: TGTGCCAGCAGCCCACGGACAGGGGGCAATGAGCAGTTCTTC. Translation gives CASSPRTGGNEQFF.

The J gene is TRBJ1-1, the V gene TRBV11-2; weak D call: TRBD1 (5 bases). Trimming took 5 bases from V and 0 from J, leaving 16 bases between them. The CDR3 spans 16 residues. Germline assignment: CDR1 SGHAT and CDR2 FQNNGV. The CDR3 loop is CASSRWARQLNTEAFF. The CDR3 region has the DNA TGTGCCAGCAGCCGCTGGGCGAGACAGTTGAACACTGAAGCTTTCTTT.

The table lists this clone with a count of one. This chain links TRBV18 with TRBJ1-2; D might be TRBD1 (6 bases). The V gene lost 0 bases and the J gene lost 1 base, with 24 bases spanning the gap. The CDR3 length is 20 residues. CDR1 and CDR2 from the germline V gene are KGHSH and LQKENI. This CDR3 reads CASSPPAVSSQGRVNYGYTF. The CDR3 DNA reads TGTGCCAGCTCACCACCCGCAGTTTCATCACAGGGCAGGGTTAACTATGGCTACACCTTC.

The J gene is TRBJ1-2, the V gene TRBV6-5, with D hard to call. This CDR3 contains 14 residues. V lost 0 bases to trimming and J lost 4 bases, with 9 bases between them. Germline V CDR1 and CDR2: MNHEY, SVGAGI. CDR3 region: CASSYSGGTYGYTF. The CDR3, as DNA: TGTGCCAGCAGTTACTCCGGCGGAACCTATGGCTACACCTTC.

This sequence joins TRBV5-5 and TRBJ1-5; possibly TRBD1 for D (5 bases). Germline V gene data show CDR1 as SGHKS and CDR2 as YYEKEE (reference sequence). V gave up 2 bases and J gave up 5 bases, with 8 bases separating them. This CDR3 is 13 amino acids long. CDR3 protein: CASSLGTYQPQHF. In DNA form, the CDR3 reads TGTGCCAGCAGCTTAGGGACTTATCAGCCCCAGCATTTT.

J is TRBJ2-5 and V is TRBV6-5; 7 bases align to TRBD1. This CDR3 comprises 14 residues. Trimming at V came to 4 bases and at J to 5 bases, leaving 7 bases not matched to a gene. The germline V gene encodes CDR1 MNHEY and CDR2 SVGAGI. Here the CDR3 DNA reads TGTGCCAGCAGTTCCTCCTACAGGGGTGAGACCCAGTACTTC. This encodes CASSSSYRGETQYF.

This clone was seen a handful of times. The chain couples TRBV7-9 to TRBJ1-1; the D gene is possibly TRBD1 (5 bases). Germline V gene sequence: CDR1 SEHNR, CDR2 FQNEAQ (reference sequence). This CDR3 is built from 11 residues. V shed 5 bases and J shed 7 bases, with 8 bases lying between them. CDR3 protein: CASSPDSEAFF. The CDR3 nucleotides read TGTGCCAGCAGCCCCGACAGTGAAGCTTTCTTT.